One sample yielded the 21 T cell receptor beta chains listed below, sequenced in a study of identical twins (dated by TCRdb to about 2016). Receptors were amplified or captured by 5' RACE. The listed sequencing device is Illumina HiSeq 2000. TCRdb ran its own pipeline on the public reads, namely fastp trimming at Q25 and MiXCR clone calling, and kept in-frame beta chains. Each entry merges the rows of one CDR3 protein and shows their most common DNA and genes. The sample data list approximately 680,000 distinct CDR3 sequences, and roughly 7.1% of these were observed just once. The top ten clonotypes cover 1.6% of the sample. In addition, the sample was reused for a study of yellow fever vaccine responses in identical twins.

Material for sequencing was PBMCs. The receptors were sampled from a woman aged 18-29 years in good health.

This clonotype was counted only a few times. The chain joins TRBV12-3 or TRBV12-4 to TRBJ2-2; TRBD2 agrees at 10 bases. There are 16 residues in the CDR3. V gave up 5 bases and J gave up 3 bases; unmatched junction bases: 6. The CDR3: CASSGSGTSDTGELFF. The DNA of the CDR3 is TGTGCCAGCAGTGGGTCCGGGACTAGCGACACCGGGGAGCTGTTTTTT.

The CDR3 here is CSVGWTTNYGYTF. CDR3 DNA sequence: TGCAGCGTTGGTTGGACAACCAACTATGGCTACACCTTC. The chain carries TRBV29-1 and TRBJ1-2; possibly TRBD1 for D (5 bases). The CDR3 extends over 13 amino acids. In germline, CDR1 is SQVTM, CDR2 ANQGSEA. Between the trimmed V and J ends, which lost 4 bases and 2 bases, there was a span of 11 bases.

The chain carries TRBV6-5 and TRBJ1-1, with TRBD1 identical over 7 bases. Per germline, CDR1 MNHEY and CDR2 SVGAGI. Trimming cost V 6 bases and J 12 bases; bases outside gene matches: 10. CDR3 length equals 12 residues. The CDR3 is CASRPQTGSSFF. The CDR3, as DNA: TGTGCCAGCAGACCCCAGACAGGGAGTTCTTTCTTT.

In this sample, this clonotype turned up a few times. The J gene is TRBJ2-2, the V gene TRBV5-1; D possibly corresponds to TRBD2 (6 bases). The ends were cut back, 1 base at V and 5 bases at J, with 12 bases in the middle. The CDR3 is made up of 15 amino acids. Per the germline V gene, CDR1 is SGHRS and CDR2 is YFSETQ. The CDR3 nucleotides read TGCGCCAGCAGCTTGTACGGGAGTGATACCGGGGAGCTGTTTTTT. Translation: CASSLYGSDTGELFF. Full variable domain (outside the CDR3, taken from reference TRBV5-1 and TRBJ2-2): KAGVTQTPRYLIKTRGQQVTLSCSPISGHRSVSWYQQTPGQGLQFLFEYFSETQRNKGNFPGRFSGRQFSNSRSEMNVSTLELGDSALYLCASSLYGSDTGELFFGEGSRLTVL.

This clonotype was observed a few times. The V gene is TRBV11-2, the J gene TRBJ1-1; D remains unclear. Germline V CDR1 and CDR2: SGHAT, FQNNGV. The CDR3 has 16 residues. Trimming cost V 4 bases and J 1 base, with 16 bases left between them. For the CDR3, the DNA is TGTGCCAGCAGCTCCCCCGGGTCGGGAGGGAACACTGAAGCTTTCTTT. It specifies CASSSPGSGGNTEAFF.

The genes are TRBV7-9 and TRBJ2-2; 8 bases are shared with TRBD2. J gave up 2 bases and V 5 bases, and 7 bases lay outside the gene matches. CDR3 length: 16 amino acids. Germline-derived CDR1 and CDR2 are SEHNR and FQNEAQ (reference sequence). The chain's CDR3 is CASSPPGRENTGELFF. The CDR3, as DNA: TGTGCCAGCAGCCCTCCCGGGAGGGAAAACACCGGGGAGCTGTTTTTT.

This clonotype was picked up many times. This chain joins TRBV5-1 and TRBJ2-1; D is uncertain. Trimming removed 0 bases at V and 0 bases at J, with 4 bases between. CDR1 and CDR2 from the germline V gene are SGHRS and YFSETQ. The CDR3 runs to 14 residues. Here the CDR3 reads CASSLDVSYNEQFF. The CDR3 coding sequence is TGCGCCAGCAGCTTGGACGTCTCCTACAATGAGCAGTTCTTC.

This rearrangement joins TRBV7-9 to TRBJ2-2; the D gene could be TRBD1 or TRBD2 (7 bases each). V was cut by 5 bases and J by 0 bases, with 13 bases left in between. The germline gives CDR1 SEHNR, CDR2 FQNEAQ (reference sequence). The CDR3 sequence is 16 residues long. Here the CDR3 reads CASSLQGGANTGELFF. CDR3 nucleotides: TGTGCCAGCAGCCTCCAGGGGGGGGCGAACACCGGGGAGCTGTTTTTT. Full variable domain (remainder filled in from reference TRBV7-9 and TRBJ2-2): DTGVSQNPRHKITKRGQNVTFRCDPISEHNRLYWYRQTLGQGPEFLTYFQNEAQLEKSRLLSDRFSAERPKGSFSTLEIQRTEQGDSAMYLCASSLQGGANTGELFFGEGSRLTVL.

The genes are TRBV25-1 and TRBJ1-2; 8 bases map to TRBD1. J lost 2 bases, V lost 0 bases, and 11 bases had no gene match. From germline, CDR1 is MGHDK and CDR2 SYGVNS. The CDR3 sequence is 18 residues long. The CDR3: CASSEYSPSRTGNYGYTF. Written as DNA, the CDR3 is TGTGCCAGCAGTGAATATAGCCCCTCCCGGACAGGGAACTATGGCTACACCTTC.

This chain uses TRBV12-3 or TRBV12-4 with TRBJ2-3, with TRBD2 matching 7 bases. V dropped 5 bases and J dropped 4; count of bases not matched to a gene: 9. This CDR3 region has 15 residues. In nucleotides, the CDR3 is TGTGCCAGCAGTGATAGCGGGCAGTACCCAGATACGCAGTATTTT. Encoded protein: CASSDSGQYPDTQYF.

The rearrangement joins TRBV6-5 to TRBJ1-1, with unresolved D. CDR1 and CDR2 (germline): MNHEY, SVGAGI. Trimming shortened V by 2 bases and J by 0 bases, and 7 bases separated the two germline ends. The CDR3 loop spans 14 amino acids. CDR3 in DNA: TGTGCCAGCAGTTACGTGTCAGTGAACACTGAAGCTTTCTTT. Translating it yields CASSYVSVNTEAFF.

Only a few counts were recorded for this clonotype. The rearrangement uses TRBV7-2 and TRBJ2-2; 9 nucleotides align to TRBD2. Losses at the gene ends were 2 bases for V and 6 bases for J; bases not matched to a gene: 10. CDR1 is SGHTA, CDR2 FQGNSA, per germline. The CDR3 sequence is 17 residues long. The CDR3 DNA reads as TGTGCCAGCAGCTTATTGTCGCGGGGGGGCCGGGCCGGGGAGCTGTTTTTT. Translated: CASSLLSRGGRAGELFF.

The genes are TRBV6-5 and TRBJ2-6, with TRBD2 matching 7 bases. Germline V gene lookup returns CDR1 MNHEY and CDR2 SVGAGI. The junction had 8 bases not matched to a gene; V was cut back by 2 bases and J by 4 bases. CDR3 length equals 17 residues. The CDR3 nucleotides are TGTGCCAGCAGTTACGGGAGCGGGGCGGGGGGGGCCAACGTCCTGACTTTC. This translates into CASSYGSGAGGANVLTF.

Ten or more counts support this clonotype. The rearrangement uses TRBV12-5 and TRBJ2-3; no reliable D call. V was shortened by 3 bases and J by 5 bases, with 9 bases between the two germline ends. The germline V gene encodes CDR1 LGHNT and CDR2 FRNRAP. The CDR3 has 13 residues. The CDR3 is CASGFPYGDTQYF. The CDR3 DNA reads TGTGCTAGTGGTTTCCCCTACGGAGATACGCAGTATTTT.

This clonotype was detected a few times. Written as DNA, the CDR3 is TGTGCCAGCAGCGTAGAGACTAGCGGGAGGGGCACAGATACGCAGTATTTT. It yields the protein CASSVETSGRGTDTQYF. The V and J genes are TRBV9 and TRBJ2-3, with 14 bases that match TRBD2. CDR3 length: 17 residues. From germline, CDR1 is SGDLS and CDR2 YYNGEE. Trimming at V came to 0 bases and at J to 1 base, leaving 1 base not matched to a gene.

This clonotype showed up just a few times. The V and J genes are TRBV11-2 and TRBJ2-5; D ambiguous. V lost 5 bases and J 0 bases, leaving 7 bases between the germline ends. In germline, CDR1 is SGHAT, CDR2 FQNNGV. This CDR3 spans 13 amino acids. CDR3 DNA: TGTGCCAGCAGCCAAGTACACCAAGAGACCCAGTACTTC. This sequence encodes CASSQVHQETQYF.

V usage is TRBV6-5 and J usage is TRBJ2-2; D may be TRBD2 (6 bases). Germline lookup yields CDR1 MNHEY and CDR2 SVGAGI. The CDR3 sequence is 19 residues long. The V end lost 2 bases, the J end lost 0 bases, and 19 bases lay between the germline ends. The CDR3 DNA is TGTGCCAGCAGTTACGCTGCACGGGGGAGGCGGCCGAACACCGGGGAGCTGTTTTTT. Translated, it gives CASSYAARGRRPNTGELFF.

This clonotype was observed many times. The chain employs TRBV12-3 or TRBV12-4 and TRBJ1-3; D is uncertain. The CDR3 spans 15 residues. V was shortened by 10 bases and J by 0 bases, with 16 bases between the two germline ends. CDR3 nucleotide sequence: TGTGCCACCCCGGGTGGAGGAGGCTCTGGAAACACCATATATTTT. Its translation is CATPGGGGSGNTIYF.

As concerns this clonotype: This may arise from a read error, as a much more abundant clone is one base away. This chain uses TRBV29-1 with TRBJ2-1; 9 bases map to TRBD2. The CDR3 contains 13 residues. The germline V gene encodes CDR1 SQVTM and CDR2 ANQGSEA. The CDR3 DNA is TGCCGCGTTAGCGGGAGCTCCTACAATGAGCAGTTCTTC. Protein product: CRVSGSSYNEQFF.

This clonotype was counted at least ten times. This chain links TRBV28 with TRBJ2-7; the D is unclear. The CDR3 runs to 13 residues. V lost 6 bases and J lost 4, with 13 bases in between. CDR1 MDHEN and CDR2 SYDVKM come from the germline V gene. The DNA of the CDR3 is TGTGCCAGCAGCTCCTTCGACGGATACGAGCAGTACTTC. Protein product: CASSSFDGYEQYF.

The V call is TRBV6-5, the J call TRBJ2-3, with D unclear. CDR1 and CDR2 from the germline V gene are MNHEY and SVGAGI. The CDR3 has 15 residues. V was trimmed by 4 bases and J by 0 bases, leaving 11 bases between them. The CDR3 sequence: CASSFGDASTDTQYF. The CDR3 DNA is TGTGCCAGCAGTTTTGGGGATGCTAGCACAGATACGCAGTATTTT.